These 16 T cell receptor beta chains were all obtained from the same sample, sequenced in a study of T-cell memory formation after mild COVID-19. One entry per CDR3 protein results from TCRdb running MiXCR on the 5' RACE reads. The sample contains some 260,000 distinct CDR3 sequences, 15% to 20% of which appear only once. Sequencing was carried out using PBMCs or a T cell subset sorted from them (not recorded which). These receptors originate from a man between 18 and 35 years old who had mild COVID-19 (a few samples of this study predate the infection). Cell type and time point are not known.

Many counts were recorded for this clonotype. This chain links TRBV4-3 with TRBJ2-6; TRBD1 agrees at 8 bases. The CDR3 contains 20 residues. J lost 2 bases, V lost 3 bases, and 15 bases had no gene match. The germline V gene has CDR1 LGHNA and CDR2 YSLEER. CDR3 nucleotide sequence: TGCGCCAGCAGCCATCGTCCGCCCGGACAGGGTCCTCCTGGGGCCAACGTCCTGACTTTC. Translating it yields CASSHRPPGQGPPGANVLTF.

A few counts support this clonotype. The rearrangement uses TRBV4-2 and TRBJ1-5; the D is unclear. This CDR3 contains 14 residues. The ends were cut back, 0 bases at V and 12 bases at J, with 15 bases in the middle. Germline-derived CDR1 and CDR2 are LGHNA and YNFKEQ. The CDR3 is CASSQDNLEGRQHF. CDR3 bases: TGTGCCAGCAGCCAAGATAACCTCGAGGGCCGCCAGCATTTT.

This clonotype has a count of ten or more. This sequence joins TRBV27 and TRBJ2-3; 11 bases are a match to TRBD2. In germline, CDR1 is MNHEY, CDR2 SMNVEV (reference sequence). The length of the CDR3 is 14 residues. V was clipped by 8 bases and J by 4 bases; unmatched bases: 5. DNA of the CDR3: TGTGCCAGCCGTAGCGGGGGGGCTTCAGATACGCAGTATTTT. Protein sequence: CASRSGGASDTQYF.

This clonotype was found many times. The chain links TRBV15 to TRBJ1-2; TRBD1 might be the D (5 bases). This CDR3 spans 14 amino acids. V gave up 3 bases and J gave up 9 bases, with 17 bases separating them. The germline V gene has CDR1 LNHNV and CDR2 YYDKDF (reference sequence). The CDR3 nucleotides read TGTGCCACCAGCAGGTCAGATAGCGAGGGGAGCTACACCTTC. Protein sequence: CATSRSDSEGSYTF.

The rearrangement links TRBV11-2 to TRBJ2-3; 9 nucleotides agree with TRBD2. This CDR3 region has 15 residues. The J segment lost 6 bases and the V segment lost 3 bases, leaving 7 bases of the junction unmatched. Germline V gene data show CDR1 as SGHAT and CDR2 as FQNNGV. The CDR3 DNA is TGTGCCAGCAGCTTTCGCGGGGGGGCCCCGGATACGCAGTATTTT. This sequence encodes CASSFRGGAPDTQYF. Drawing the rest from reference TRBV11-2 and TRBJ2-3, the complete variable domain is EAGVAQSPRYKIIEKRQSVAFWCNPISGHATLYWYQQILGQGPKLLIQFQNNGVVDDSQLPKDRFSAERLKGVDSTLKIQPAKLEDSAVYLCASSFRGGAPDTQYFGPGTRLTVL.

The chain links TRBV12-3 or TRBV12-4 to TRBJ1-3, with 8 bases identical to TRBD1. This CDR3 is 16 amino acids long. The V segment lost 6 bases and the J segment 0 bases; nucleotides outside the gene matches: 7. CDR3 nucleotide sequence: TGTGCCAGCAGACAGACAGGGGCGAGCTCTGGAAACACCATATATTTT. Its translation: CASRQTGASSGNTIYF.

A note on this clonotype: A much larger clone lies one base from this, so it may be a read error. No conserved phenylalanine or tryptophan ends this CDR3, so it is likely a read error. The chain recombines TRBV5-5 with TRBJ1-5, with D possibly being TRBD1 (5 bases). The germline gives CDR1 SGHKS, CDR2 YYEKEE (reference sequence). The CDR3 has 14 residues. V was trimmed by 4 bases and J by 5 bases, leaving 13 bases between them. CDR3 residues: CASSRTGGDQPQHS. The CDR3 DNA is TGTGCCAGCAGCAGGACGGGGGGGGATCAGCCCCAGCATTCT.

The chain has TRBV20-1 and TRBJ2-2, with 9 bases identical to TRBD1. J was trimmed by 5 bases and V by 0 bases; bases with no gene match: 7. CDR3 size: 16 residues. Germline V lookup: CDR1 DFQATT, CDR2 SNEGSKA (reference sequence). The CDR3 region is CSARDPRQGGTGELFF. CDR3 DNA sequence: TGCAGTGCTAGAGATCCTCGACAGGGGGGAACCGGGGAGCTGTTTTTT.

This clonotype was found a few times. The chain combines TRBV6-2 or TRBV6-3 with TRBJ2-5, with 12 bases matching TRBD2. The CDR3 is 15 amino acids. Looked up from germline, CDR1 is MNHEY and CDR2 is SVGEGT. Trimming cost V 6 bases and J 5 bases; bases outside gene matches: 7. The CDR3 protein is CASSRRLAGVETQYF. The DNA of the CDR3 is TGTGCCAGCAGCCGCCGACTAGCGGGGGTGGAGACCCAGTACTTC.

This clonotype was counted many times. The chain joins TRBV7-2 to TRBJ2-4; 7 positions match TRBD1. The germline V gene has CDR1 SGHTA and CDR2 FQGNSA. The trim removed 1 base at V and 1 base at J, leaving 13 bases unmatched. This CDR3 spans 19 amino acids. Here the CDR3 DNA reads TGTGCCAGCAGCTTAGGAGGCAGGGGGACCATGTTGGCCAAAAACATTCAGTACTTC. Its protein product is CASSLGGRGTMLAKNIQYF.

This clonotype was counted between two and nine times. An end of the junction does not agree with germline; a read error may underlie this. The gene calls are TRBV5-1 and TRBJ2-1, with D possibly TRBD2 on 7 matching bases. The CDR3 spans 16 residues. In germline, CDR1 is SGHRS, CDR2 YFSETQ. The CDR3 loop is CASRLEGGAGYNEQFF. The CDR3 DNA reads TGCGCCAGCAGGTTGGAAGGGGGGGCTGGTTACAATGAGCAGTTCTTC.

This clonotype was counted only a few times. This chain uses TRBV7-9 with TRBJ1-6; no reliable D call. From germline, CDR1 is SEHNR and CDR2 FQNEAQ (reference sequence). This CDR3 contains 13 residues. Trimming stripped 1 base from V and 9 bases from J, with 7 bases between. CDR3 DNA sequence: TGTGCCAGCAGCTTAGACGGAGGTTCACCCCTCCACTTT. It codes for CASSLDGGSPLHF.

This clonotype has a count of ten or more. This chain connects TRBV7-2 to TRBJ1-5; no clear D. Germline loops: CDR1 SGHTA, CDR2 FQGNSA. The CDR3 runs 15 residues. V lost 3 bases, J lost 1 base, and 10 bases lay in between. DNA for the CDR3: TGTGCCAGCAGCTTGGGCCCAGAGAGCAATCAGCCCCAGCATTTT. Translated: CASSLGPESNQPQHF.

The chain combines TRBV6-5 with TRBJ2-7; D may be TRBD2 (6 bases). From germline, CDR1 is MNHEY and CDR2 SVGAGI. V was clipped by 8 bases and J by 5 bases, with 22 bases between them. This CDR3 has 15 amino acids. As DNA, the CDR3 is TGTGCCAGCTCCCGCTGGAGGGTCGATGGGGACGAGCAGTACTTC. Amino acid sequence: CASSRWRVDGDEQYF.

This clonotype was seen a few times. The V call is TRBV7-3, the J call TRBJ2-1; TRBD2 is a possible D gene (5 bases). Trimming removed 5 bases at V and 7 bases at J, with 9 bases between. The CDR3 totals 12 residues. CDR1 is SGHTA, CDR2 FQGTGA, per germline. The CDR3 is CASSPGSNEQFF. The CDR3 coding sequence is TGTGCCAGCAGCCCGGGATCGAATGAGCAGTTCTTC.

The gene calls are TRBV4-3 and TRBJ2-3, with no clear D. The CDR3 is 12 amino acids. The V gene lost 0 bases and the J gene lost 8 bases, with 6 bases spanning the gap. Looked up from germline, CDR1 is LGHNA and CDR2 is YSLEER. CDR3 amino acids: CASSQERGTQYF. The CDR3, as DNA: TGCGCCAGCAGCCAAGAGCGTGGTACGCAGTATTTT.